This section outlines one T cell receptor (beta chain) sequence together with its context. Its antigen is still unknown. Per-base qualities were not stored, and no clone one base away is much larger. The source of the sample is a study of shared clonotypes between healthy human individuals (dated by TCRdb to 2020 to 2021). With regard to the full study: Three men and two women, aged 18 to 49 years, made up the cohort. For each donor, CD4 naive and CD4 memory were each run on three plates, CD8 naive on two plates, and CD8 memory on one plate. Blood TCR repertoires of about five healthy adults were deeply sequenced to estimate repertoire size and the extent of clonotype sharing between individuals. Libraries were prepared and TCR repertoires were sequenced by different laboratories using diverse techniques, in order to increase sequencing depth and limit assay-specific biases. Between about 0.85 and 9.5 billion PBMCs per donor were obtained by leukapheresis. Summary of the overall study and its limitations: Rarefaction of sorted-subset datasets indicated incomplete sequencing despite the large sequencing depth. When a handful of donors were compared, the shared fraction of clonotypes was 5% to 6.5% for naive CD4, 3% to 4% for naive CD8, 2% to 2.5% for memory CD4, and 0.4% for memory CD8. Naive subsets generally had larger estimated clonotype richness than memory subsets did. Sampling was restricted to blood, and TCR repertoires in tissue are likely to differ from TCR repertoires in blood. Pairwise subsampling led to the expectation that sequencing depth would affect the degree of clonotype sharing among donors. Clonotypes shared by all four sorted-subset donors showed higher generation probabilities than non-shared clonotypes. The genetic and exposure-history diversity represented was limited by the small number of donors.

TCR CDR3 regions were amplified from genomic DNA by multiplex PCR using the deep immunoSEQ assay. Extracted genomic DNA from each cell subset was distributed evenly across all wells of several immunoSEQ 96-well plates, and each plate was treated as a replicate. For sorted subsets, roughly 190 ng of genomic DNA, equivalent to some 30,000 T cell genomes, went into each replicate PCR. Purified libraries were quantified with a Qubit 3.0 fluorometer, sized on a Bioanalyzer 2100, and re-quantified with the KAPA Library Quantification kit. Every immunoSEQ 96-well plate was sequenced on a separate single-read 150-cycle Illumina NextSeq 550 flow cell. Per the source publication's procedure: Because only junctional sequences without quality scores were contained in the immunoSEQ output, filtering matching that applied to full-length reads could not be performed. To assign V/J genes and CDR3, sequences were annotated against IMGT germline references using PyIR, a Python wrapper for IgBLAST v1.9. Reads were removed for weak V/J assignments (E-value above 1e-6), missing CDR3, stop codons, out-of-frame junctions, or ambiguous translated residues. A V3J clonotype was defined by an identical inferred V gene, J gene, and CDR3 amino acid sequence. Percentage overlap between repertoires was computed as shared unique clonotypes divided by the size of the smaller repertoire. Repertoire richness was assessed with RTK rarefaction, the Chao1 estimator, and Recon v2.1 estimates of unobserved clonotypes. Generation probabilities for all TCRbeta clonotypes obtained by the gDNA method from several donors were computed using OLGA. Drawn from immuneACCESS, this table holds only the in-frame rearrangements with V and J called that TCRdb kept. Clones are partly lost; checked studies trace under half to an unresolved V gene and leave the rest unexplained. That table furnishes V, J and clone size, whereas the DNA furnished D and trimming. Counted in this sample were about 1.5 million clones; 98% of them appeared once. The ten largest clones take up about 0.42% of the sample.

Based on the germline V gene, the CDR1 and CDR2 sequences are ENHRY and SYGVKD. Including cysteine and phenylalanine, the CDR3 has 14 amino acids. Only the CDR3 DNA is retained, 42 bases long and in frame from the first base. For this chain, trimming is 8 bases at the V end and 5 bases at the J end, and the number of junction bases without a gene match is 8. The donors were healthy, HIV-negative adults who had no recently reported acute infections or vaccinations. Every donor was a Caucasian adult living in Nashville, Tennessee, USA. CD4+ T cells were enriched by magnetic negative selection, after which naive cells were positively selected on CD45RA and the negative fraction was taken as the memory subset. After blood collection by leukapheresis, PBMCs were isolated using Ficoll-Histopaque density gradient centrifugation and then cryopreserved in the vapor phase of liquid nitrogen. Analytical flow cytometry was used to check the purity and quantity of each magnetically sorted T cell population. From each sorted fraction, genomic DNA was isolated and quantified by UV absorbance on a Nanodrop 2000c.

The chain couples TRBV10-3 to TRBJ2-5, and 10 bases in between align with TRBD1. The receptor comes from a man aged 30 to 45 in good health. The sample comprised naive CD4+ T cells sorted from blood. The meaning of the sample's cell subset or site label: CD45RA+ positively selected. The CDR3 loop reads CAIRNSDRGETQYF. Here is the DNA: TGTGCCATCCGCAACTCGGACAGGGGGGAGACCCAGTACTTC.